A single sample is the source of the 25 T cell receptor beta chains below, sequenced in a study of a mutant IDH1 vaccine in newly diagnosed glioma. This table comes from immunoSEQ multiplex PCR, and its TCRdb copy is limited to in-frame clones, with some not included. The table shows tens of thousands of clones, with 65% occurring only once. Their target antigens are unknown. Regarding time point: week 47, end of study. The investigators gave 300 ug of mutant IDH1 20-mer peptide in each vaccine dose, together with topical imiquimod. Here the sequenced sample was peripheral blood mononuclear cells (PBMCs), taken from a glioma patient whose treatment included an IDH1 peptide vaccine. The receptors were sampled from a man aged 40-55 years with glioma. Some clones in this sample may be carry-over from other donors' samples.

The V call is TRBV5-5, the J call TRBJ2-7; D is perhaps TRBD2 (5 bases). The CDR3 covers 15 residues. V dropped 1 base and J dropped 5 bases, with 16 bases sitting between them. Germline V gene data show CDR1 as SGHKS and CDR2 as YYEKEE (reference sequence). CDR3 in DNA: TGTGCCAGCAGCTTGCGCAGTGGAGGTATCGACGAGCAGTACTTC. Translated: CASSLRSGGIDEQYF.

This clone was detected only a few times. The chain employs TRBV14 and TRBJ1-6; D perhaps matches TRBD1 (5 bases). Germline lookup yields CDR1 SGHDN and CDR2 FVKESK. Trimming removed 0 bases from V and 9 bases from J, with 9 bases in between. The CDR3 runs to 14 residues. The CDR3 nucleotides read TGTGCCAGCAGCCAAGAGGGCAGGGCTTCACCCCTCCACTTT. Its protein is CASSQEGRASPLHF. Full variable domain (remainder filled in from reference TRBV14 and TRBJ1-6): EAGVTQFPSHSVIEKGQTVTLRCDPISGHDNLYWYRRVMGKEIKFLLHFVKESKQDESGMPNNRFLAERTGGTYSTLKVQPAELEDSGVYFCASSQEGRASPLHFGNGTRLTVT.

The J gene is TRBJ1-2, the V gene TRBV5-4; D call uncertain. Germline CDR1 and CDR2: SGHNT and YYREEE (reference sequence). The CDR3 runs 14 residues. Trimming took 1 base from V and 5 from J, leaving 12 bases between them. The CDR3 loop reads CASSLNGQNYGYTF. Written as DNA, the CDR3 is TGTGCCAGCAGCTTGAATGGGCAAAATTATGGCTACACCTTC.

The chain couples TRBV18 to TRBJ2-1, with 8 bases that match TRBD2. Germline V gene sequence: CDR1 KGHSH, CDR2 LQKENI. The CDR3 has 18 residues. J gave up 0 bases and V 2 bases, and 9 bases lay outside the gene matches. The CDR3 coding sequence is TGTGCCAGCTCACCAGGGCGGGGGGTTCGTCGCTCCTACAATGAGCAGTTCTTC. Protein product: CASSPGRGVRRSYNEQFF.

V usage is TRBV9 and J usage is TRBJ2-1; TRBD2 aligns across 7 bases. The V and J ends lost 9 bases and 6 bases, in that order; junction bases with no gene match: 18. Germline CDR1 is SGDLS and CDR2 is YYNGEE. The CDR3 has 16 residues. This CDR3 is CAILHARLAPRNEQFF. The CDR3 DNA follows: TGTGCCATCCTACACGCCCGACTAGCTCCTCGCAATGAGCAGTTCTTC. The whole variable domain, filled in from reference TRBV9 and TRBJ2-1, reads DSGVTQTPKHLITATGQRVTLRCSPRSGDLSVYWYQQSLDQGLQFLIQYYNGEERAKGNILERFSAQQFPDLHSELNLSSLELGDSALYFCAILHARLAPRNEQFFGPGTRLTVL.

This sequence joins TRBV5-4 and TRBJ1-2, with D possibly being TRBD1 (6 bases). This CDR3 spans 15 amino acids. Germline loops: CDR1 SGHNT, CDR2 YYREEE (reference sequence). Trimming removed 0 bases at V and 4 bases at J, with 13 bases between. CDR3 protein: CASSLAGGALYGYTF. Here the CDR3 DNA reads TGTGCCAGCAGCTTGGCCGGGGGGGCCCTCTATGGCTACACCTTC.

The chain uses TRBV5-4 and TRBJ2-1; TRBD2 matches 14 bases. Germline V gene sequence: CDR1 SGHNT, CDR2 YYREEE (reference sequence). This CDR3 has 16 amino acids. The V gene end was trimmed by 5 bases and the J gene end by 8 bases; junction bases not matched to a gene: 9. The CDR3 nucleotides read TGTGCCAGCAGTTACCGACTAGCGGGGGGGCTTGATGAGCAGTTCTTC. It specifies CASSYRLAGGLDEQFF.

This chain uses TRBV7-9 with TRBJ1-1, with TRBD1 as a possible D gene (6 bases). CDR3 length equals 12 residues. CDR1 SEHNR and CDR2 FQNEAQ come from the germline V gene (reference sequence). Trimming shortened V by 2 bases and J by 6 bases, and 7 bases separated the two germline ends. In nucleotides, the CDR3 is TGTGCCAGCAGCTTACGGGGGCCTGAAGCTTTCTTT. It translates to CASSLRGPEAFF.

The chain joins TRBV27 to TRBJ1-1, with D hard to call. The CDR3 is 14 residues long. From germline, CDR1 is MNHEY and CDR2 SMNVEV (reference sequence). V lost 9 bases and J 0 bases, leaving 14 bases between the germline ends. This CDR3 is CASVKGGMNTEAFF. CDR3 bases: TGTGCCAGTGTGAAGGGCGGGATGAACACTGAAGCTTTCTTT.

This clone was seen more than once but under ten times. The V gene is TRBV19, the J gene TRBJ2-1; D is uncertain. The ends were cut back, 10 bases at V and 5 bases at J, with 18 bases in the middle. The CDR3 consists of 14 residues. Germline assignment: CDR1 LNHDA and CDR2 SQIVND (reference sequence). CDR3 in amino acids: CATTSLLQHNEQFF. The CDR3 bases are TGTGCCACCACATCCCTCCTCCAACACAATGAGCAGTTCTTC.

The rearrangement uses TRBV7-9 and TRBJ2-5; D gene ambiguous. CDR1 is SEHNR, CDR2 FQNEAQ, per germline (reference sequence). Trimming removed 0 bases at V and 5 bases at J, with 4 bases between. There are 12 residues in the CDR3. The chain's CDR3 is CASSLAGETQYF. CDR3 DNA sequence: TGTGCCAGCAGCTTAGCGGGGGAGACCCAGTACTTC.

The chain joins TRBV2 to TRBJ1-1; 7 bases map to TRBD1. CDR1 and CDR2 from the germline V gene are SNHLY and FYNNEI. The CDR3 is made up of 16 amino acids. J gave up 2 bases and V 6 bases, and 12 bases lay outside the gene matches. Here the CDR3 reads CASSALKTGRNTEAFF. In DNA, the CDR3 is TGTGCCAGCAGCGCGCTAAAGACAGGGAGAAACACTGAAGCTTTCTTT.

The chain combines TRBV29-1 with TRBJ1-3; no reliable D call. V was clipped by 6 bases and J by 0 bases, with 9 bases between them. Germline CDR1 is SQVTM and CDR2 is ANQGSEA. The CDR3 contains 13 residues. CDR3 region: CSVLTGSGNTIYF. The CDR3 DNA reads as TGCAGCGTGTTGACGGGCTCTGGAAACACCATATATTTT.

The chain employs TRBV20-1 and TRBJ1-2; D is uncertain. V was shortened by 6 bases and J by 8 bases, with 13 bases between the two germline ends. This CDR3 spans 11 amino acids. From germline, CDR1 is DFQATT and CDR2 SNEGSKA (reference sequence). Here the CDR3 reads CSASNGRGYTF. CDR3 nucleotide sequence: TGCAGTGCGAGCAACGGTCGCGGCTACACCTTC.

This clone has just one count. The chain has TRBV6-5 and TRBJ2-1; 7 bases are shared with TRBD1. Trimming at V came to 6 bases and at J to 4 bases, leaving 9 bases not matched to a gene. This CDR3 is built from 15 residues. Germline V gene lookup returns CDR1 MNHEY and CDR2 SVGAGI. The CDR3 nucleotides read TGTGCCAGCAGAAGACAGGGAAATCTATACAATGAGCAGTTCTTC. This translates into CASRRQGNLYNEQFF.

This clone was picked up a small number of times. The CDR3 sequence is CASSSPGGTEAFF. The DNA of the CDR3 is TGTGCCAGCAGTTCCCCAGGGGGGACTGAAGCTTTCTTT. This chain uses TRBV2 with TRBJ1-1; TRBD1 agrees at 7 bases. The CDR3 covers 13 residues. V trimming: 5 bases; J trimming: 5 bases; junction bases outside the gene matches: 5. CDR1 and CDR2 (germline): SNHLY, FYNNEI.

The chain joins TRBV7-2 to TRBJ2-5; possibly TRBD1 for D (5 bases). CDR1 and CDR2 (germline): SGHTA, FQGNSA. Trimming removed 3 bases from V and 6 bases from J, with 11 bases in between. The CDR3 consists of 13 residues. CDR3 nucleotide sequence: TGTGCCAGCAGCTTCTCCCAGGGCAAGACCCAGTACTTC. Amino acid sequence: CASSFSQGKTQYF.

The chain carries TRBV7-2 and TRBJ1-2; D is perhaps TRBD1 (6 bases). Germline CDR1 reads SGHTA; CDR2 reads FQGNSA. This CDR3 has 13 residues. The V and J ends lost 3 bases and 7 bases respectively, with 12 bases between them. Here the CDR3 reads CASSFPAGAGYTF. The CDR3, as DNA: TGTGCCAGCAGCTTTCCCGCAGGGGCTGGCTACACCTTC.

The chain carries TRBV7-9 and TRBJ1-3; D not certain. Looked up from germline, CDR1 is SEHNR and CDR2 is FQNEAQ (reference sequence). CDR3 length: 15 residues. Trimming left V 1 base short and J 0 bases short, with 7 bases between. CDR3 bases: TGTGCCAGCAGCTTAGATTACAGCTCTGGAAACACCATATATTTT. As protein: CASSLDYSSGNTIYF.

CDR3 DNA sequence: TGCAGCGCCCGATCCTCGGGGGGCGAGCAGTTCTTC. Translation: CSARSSGGEQFF. The chain joins TRBV29-1 to TRBJ2-1; weak D call: TRBD2 (7 bases). Germline values: CDR1 SQVTM, CDR2 ANQGSEA. Trimming removed 7 bases from V and 10 bases from J, with 17 bases in between. This CDR3 has 12 amino acids.

The genes are TRBV9 and TRBJ2-7; TRBD1 matches at 7 bases. The germline gives CDR1 SGDLS, CDR2 YYNGEE. CDR3 length equals 16 residues. With 3 bases clipped from V and 0 bases from J, the junction kept 9 bases outside the gene matches. The CDR3 loop is CASSGRQGSPSYEQYF. As DNA, the CDR3 is TGTGCCAGCAGCGGAAGACAGGGATCTCCCTCCTACGAGCAGTACTTC.

Here the CDR3 reads CASSYQQGQTQYF. The CDR3 nucleotides are TGTGCCAGCAGTTACCAACAGGGGCAGACCCAGTACTTC. The V gene is TRBV6-5, the J gene TRBJ2-5; 7 bases line up with TRBD1. Germline V gene lookup returns CDR1 MNHEY and CDR2 SVGAGI. The J segment lost 6 bases and the V segment lost 2 bases, leaving 3 bases of the junction unmatched. The CDR3 sequence is 13 residues long.

This chain connects TRBV10-1 to TRBJ2-5; D not resolved. V lost 0 bases and J 1 base, leaving 3 bases between the germline ends. CDR1 is WNHNN and CDR2 is SYGVQD in the germline V gene (reference sequence). The CDR3 loop spans 13 amino acids. The CDR3 reads CASSESGQETQYF. For the CDR3, the DNA is TGCGCCAGCAGTGAGTCAGGCCAAGAGACCCAGTACTTC.

The rearrangement joins TRBV30 to TRBJ1-6; no firm D call. The CDR3 loop spans 17 amino acids. V lost 0 bases and J lost 6, with 18 bases in between. CDR1 is GTSNPN, CDR2 SVGIG, per germline (reference sequence). The CDR3 DNA sequence: TGTGCCTGGAGTGTCGCAGGAACTCCCAGGATTAATTCACCCCTCCACTTT. Translated: CAWSVAGTPRINSPLHF.

The chain combines TRBV7-4 with TRBJ1-2; D may be TRBD1 (5 bases). Per the germline V gene, CDR1 is SGHVT and CDR2 is SQSDAQ. V lost 1 base and J lost 1, with 13 bases in between. This CDR3 region has 16 residues. CDR3 nucleotides: TGTGCCAGCAGCTTAGGGTTGGGGCAGATTAACTATGGCTACACCTTC. This sequence encodes CASSLGLGQINYGYTF.